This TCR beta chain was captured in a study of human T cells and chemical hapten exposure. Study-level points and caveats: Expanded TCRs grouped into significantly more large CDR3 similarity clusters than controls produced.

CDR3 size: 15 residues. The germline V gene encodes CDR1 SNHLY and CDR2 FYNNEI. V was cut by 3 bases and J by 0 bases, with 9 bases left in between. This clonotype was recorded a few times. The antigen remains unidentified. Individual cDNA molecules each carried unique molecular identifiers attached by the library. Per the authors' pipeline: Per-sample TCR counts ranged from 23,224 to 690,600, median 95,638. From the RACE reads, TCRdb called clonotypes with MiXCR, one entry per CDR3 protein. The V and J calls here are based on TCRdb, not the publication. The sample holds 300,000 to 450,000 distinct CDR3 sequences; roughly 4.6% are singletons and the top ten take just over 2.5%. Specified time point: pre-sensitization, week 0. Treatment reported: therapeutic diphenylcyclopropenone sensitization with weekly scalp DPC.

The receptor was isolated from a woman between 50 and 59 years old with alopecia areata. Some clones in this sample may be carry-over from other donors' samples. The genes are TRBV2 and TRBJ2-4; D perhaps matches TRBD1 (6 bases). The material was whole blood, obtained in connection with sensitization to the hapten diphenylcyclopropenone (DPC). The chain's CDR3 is CASSDWTVAKNIQYF. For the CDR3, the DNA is TGTGCCAGCAGTGACTGGACAGTAGCCAAAAACATTCAGTACTTC.